These 8 T cell receptor beta chains were all obtained from the same sample, sequenced in a study of somatic mutations in cytotoxic T cells in rheumatoid arthritis. Assay: immunoSEQ multiplex PCR; the TCRdb copy retains only in-frame clones and omits some. The sample lists 8,000 to 13,000 clones, 81% occurring once. The sequenced sample was CD8+ T cells sorted from blood. These receptors originate from a woman in her fifties or sixties in good health.

This chain connects TRBV11-1 to TRBJ2-1; D might be TRBD1 (6 bases). This CDR3 has 14 residues. Germline loops: CDR1 SGHAT, CDR2 FQDESV (reference sequence). Trimming stripped 1 base from V and 5 bases from J, with 9 bases between. The CDR3 DNA sequence: TGTGCCAGCAGCTTAGTCTGGACAGACAATGAGCAGTTCTTC. As protein: CASSLVWTDNEQFF.

This sequence joins TRBV13 and TRBJ2-4, with a possible D match to TRBD1 (5 bases). This CDR3 has 16 amino acids. Trimming removed 0 bases from V and 9 bases from J, with 18 bases in between. Per germline, CDR1 PRHDT and CDR2 FYEKMQ (reference sequence). CDR3 sequence: CASSLGPETQGSIQYF. The CDR3 DNA is TGTGCCAGCAGCTTAGGCCCCGAGACCCAGGGTAGCATTCAGTACTTC.

The sample holds a few counts of this clone. CDR3 sequence (DNA): TGTGCCAGCGGGGACTACACAGATACGCAGTATTTT. Amino acid sequence: CASGDYTDTQYF. The J gene is TRBJ2-3, the V gene TRBV14; TRBD2 aligns across 7 bases. The CDR3 loop spans 12 amino acids. V dropped 8 bases and J dropped 2; count of bases not matched to a gene: 1. Germline loops: CDR1 SGHDN, CDR2 FVKESK. Full variable domain (outside the CDR3, taken from reference TRBV14 and TRBJ2-3): EAGVTQFPSHSVIEKGQTVTLRCDPISGHDNLYWYRRVMGKEIKFLLHFVKESKQDESGMPNNRFLAERTGGTYSTLKVQPAELEDSGVYFCASGDYTDTQYFGPGTRLTVL.

This CDR3 reads CAIRSGQDTTEAFF. The DNA of the CDR3 is TGTGCCATCCGTAGCGGGCAGGACACCACTGAAGCTTTCTTT. The rearrangement links TRBV10-3 to TRBJ1-1; D might be TRBD1 (5 bases). The ends were cut back, 8 bases at V and 4 bases at J, with 17 bases in the middle. This CDR3 has 14 amino acids. CDR1 is ENHRY, CDR2 SYGVKD, per germline.

The genes are TRBV9 and TRBJ2-2, with 8 bases fitting TRBD2. The germline V gene has CDR1 SGDLS and CDR2 YYNGEE. This CDR3 is 16 amino acids long. V trimming: 0 bases; J trimming: 4 bases; junction bases outside the gene matches: 5. The CDR3 DNA sequence: TGTGCCAGCAGCGTAGGGGCGGGGGGCCGCACCGGGGAGCTGTTTTTT. Protein sequence: CASSVGAGGRTGELFF.

The V call is TRBV6-1, the J call TRBJ2-5, with D perhaps matching TRBD1 (5 bases). Per germline, CDR1 MNHNS and CDR2 SASEGT. This CDR3 spans 14 amino acids. The V gene lost 4 bases and the J gene lost 2 bases, with 11 bases spanning the gap. The CDR3 DNA is TGTGCCAGCAGTGCCCAGGGTAGGCAAGAGACCCAGTACTTC. It encodes CASSAQGRQETQYF.

V gene TRBV9 combines with J gene TRBJ2-1; TRBD2 agrees at 8 bases. J gave up 2 bases and V 3 bases, and 4 bases lay outside the gene matches. This CDR3 region has 15 residues. Looked up from germline, CDR1 is SGDLS and CDR2 is YYNGEE. The CDR3: CASSEAGGPYNEQFF. The DNA for the CDR3 is TGTGCCAGCAGCGAGGCGGGAGGACCCTACAATGAGCAGTTCTTC.

The rearrangement joins TRBV7-8 to TRBJ2-1; a possible D gene is TRBD2 (5 bases). This CDR3 has 12 amino acids. Trimming removed 5 bases from V and 7 bases from J, with 9 bases in between. Per germline, CDR1 SGHVS and CDR2 FQNEAQ. The CDR3 nucleotides are TGTGCCAGCAGCCATCTAGCAAATGAGCAGTTCTTC. Translated: CASSHLANEQFF.